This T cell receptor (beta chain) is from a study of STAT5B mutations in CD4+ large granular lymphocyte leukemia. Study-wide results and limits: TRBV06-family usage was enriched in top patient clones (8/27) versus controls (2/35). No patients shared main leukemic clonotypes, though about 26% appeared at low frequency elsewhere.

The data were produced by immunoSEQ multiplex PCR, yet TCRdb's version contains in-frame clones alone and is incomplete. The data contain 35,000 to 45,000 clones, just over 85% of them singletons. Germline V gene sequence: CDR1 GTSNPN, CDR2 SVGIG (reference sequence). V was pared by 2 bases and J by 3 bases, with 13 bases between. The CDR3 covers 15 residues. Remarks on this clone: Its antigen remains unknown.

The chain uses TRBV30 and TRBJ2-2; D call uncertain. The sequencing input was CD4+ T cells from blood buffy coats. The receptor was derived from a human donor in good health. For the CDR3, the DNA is TGTGCCTGGAGTAGGCCCCCCGCAGACACCGGGGAGCTGTTTTTT. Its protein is CAWSRPPADTGELFF.